The 21 T cell receptor beta chains in this list originate from one sample, sequenced in a study of shared clonotypes between healthy human individuals. TCRdb keeps only in-frame clones here, not all; method: immunoSEQ multiplex PCR. The sample records 2,500,000 or so clones, approximately 90% being singletons. Sequences were obtained from naive CD4+ T cells sorted from blood. Specified subset: CD45RA+ positively selected. The receptors originated from a man aged 18 to 30 in good health.

Turning to this clone: Distinct nucleotide sequences in the sample also encode this CDR3. V gene TRBV27 combines with J gene TRBJ2-7; 11 bases agree with TRBD2. This CDR3 has 15 amino acids. V lost 4 bases, J lost 0 bases, and 2 bases stayed unmatched. From germline, CDR1 is MNHEY and CDR2 SMNVEV (reference sequence). The CDR3 DNA is TGTGCCAGCAGTTGGCTAGCGGGGGGCTCCTACGAGCAGTACTTC. Its protein product is CASSWLAGGSYEQYF.

This chain links TRBV5-1 with TRBJ1-1, with 7 bases that match TRBD1. Per the germline V gene, CDR1 is SGHRS and CDR2 is YFSETQ. The CDR3 is 17 residues long. The junction had 11 bases not matched to a gene; V was cut back by 3 bases and J by 0 bases. CDR3 sequence (DNA): TGCGCCAGCAGCTCCCGACAGGGATTAGCAATGAACACTGAAGCTTTCTTT. As protein: CASSSRQGLAMNTEAFF.

The chain employs TRBV5-8 and TRBJ2-1; D is perhaps TRBD1 (5 bases). The CDR3 has 12 residues. Between the trimmed V and J ends, which lost 5 bases and 8 bases, there was a span of 11 bases. Germline CDR1 reads SGHTS; CDR2 reads YDEGEE. The CDR3: CASSHWGDEQFF. CDR3 bases: TGTGCCAGCAGTCACTGGGGCGATGAGCAGTTCTTC.

The CDR3 spells CASSWPVEGTGELFF. CDR3 in DNA: TGTGCCAGCAGTTGGCCCGTCGAGGGCACCGGGGAGCTGTTTTTT. The V call is TRBV6-1, the J call TRBJ2-2; D possibly corresponds to TRBD2 (5 bases). Germline V gives CDR1 MNHNS, CDR2 SASEGT. The CDR3 is made up of 15 amino acids. V was pared by 5 bases and J by 4 bases, with 14 bases between.

The chain combines TRBV2 with TRBJ1-1; D gene ambiguous. Germline V lookup: CDR1 SNHLY, CDR2 FYNNEI. The CDR3 contains 13 residues. Trimming cost V 7 bases and J 0 bases, with 9 bases left between them. CDR3 in amino acids: CASMRYMNTEAFF. The CDR3 nucleotides read TGTGCCAGCATGAGGTACATGAACACTGAAGCTTTCTTT.

This clone appeared a single time. The chain joins TRBV6-1 to TRBJ1-1; the D is unclear. The CDR3 length is 13 residues. The germline V and J ends were trimmed by 3 bases and 1 base, with 6 bases remaining between them. From germline, CDR1 is MNHNS and CDR2 SASEGT. The CDR3: CASSDVTNTEAFF. The CDR3 DNA is TGTGCCAGCAGTGATGTCACGAACACTGAAGCTTTCTTT.

J is TRBJ1-2 and V is TRBV4-1; D unclear. V dropped 1 base and J dropped 4 bases, with 10 bases sitting between them. The CDR3 covers 14 residues. From germline, CDR1 is MGHRA and CDR2 YSYEKL. CDR3 sequence reads: CASSQAEGFYGYTF. The CDR3 DNA is TGCGCCAGCAGCCAAGCCGAGGGATTCTATGGCTACACCTTC.

J is TRBJ1-5 and V is TRBV6-6; TRBD1 aligns across 9 bases. Germline CDR1 is MNHNY and CDR2 is SVGAGI (reference sequence). The V segment lost 6 bases and the J segment 1 base; nucleotides outside the gene matches: 4. This CDR3 region has 15 residues. This chain's CDR3 is CASRGQGKSNQPQHF. The DNA for the CDR3 is TGTGCCAGCAGAGGACAGGGGAAAAGCAATCAGCCCCAGCATTTT.

The chain couples TRBV11-3 to TRBJ2-3; 9 nucleotides line up with TRBD1. Germline-derived CDR1 and CDR2 are SGHNT and YENEEA. V gave up 1 base and J gave up 2 bases; unmatched junction bases: 7. CDR3 length equals 17 residues. The chain's CDR3 is CASSLGAGTGHTDTQYF. In DNA form, the CDR3 reads TGTGCCAGCAGCTTAGGCGCCGGGACAGGGCACACAGATACGCAGTATTTT.

The chain is built from TRBV2 and TRBJ2-2, with 8 nucleotides matching TRBD1. This CDR3 region has 15 residues. With 5 bases clipped from V and 0 bases from J, the junction kept 2 bases outside the gene matches. CDR1 is SNHLY, CDR2 FYNNEI, per germline. CDR3 sequence (DNA): TGTGCCAGCAGTATGACAGGGGCGAACACCGGGGAGCTGTTTTTT. It translates to CASSMTGANTGELFF. The full variable domain, completed using reference TRBV2 and TRBJ2-2, is EPEVTQTPSHQVTQMGQEVILRCVPISNHLYFYWYRQILGQKVEFLVSFYNNEISEKSEIFDDQFSVERPDGSNFTLKIRSTKLEDSAMYFCASSMTGANTGELFFGEGSRLTVL.

The genes are TRBV18 and TRBJ2-5; no reliable D call. V lost 4 bases and J 4 bases, leaving 19 bases between the germline ends. This CDR3 has 16 residues. Germline CDR1 is KGHSH and CDR2 is LQKENI. CDR3 in DNA: TGTGCCAGCTCACTCAGATACAGCGAGAAGAGAGAGACCCAGTACTTC. It specifies CASSLRYSEKRETQYF.

The chain has TRBV6-1 and TRBJ2-3; D remains ambiguous. This CDR3 region has 15 residues. Germline-derived CDR1 and CDR2 are MNHNS and SASEGT. The ends were cut back, 4 bases at V and 3 bases at J, with 14 bases in the middle. CDR3 in DNA: TGTGCCAGCAGTGTGGGGTGGGTATGGACAGATACGCAGTATTTT. This encodes CASSVGWVWTDTQYF.

The chain uses TRBV11-1 and TRBJ1-1; 8 positions match TRBD1. The germline CDR1 and CDR2 sequences are SGHAT and FQDESV (reference sequence). V gave up 3 bases and J gave up 4 bases; unmatched junction bases: 1. The length of the CDR3 is 13 residues. In DNA form, the CDR3 reads TGTGCCAGCAGCTTGGACAGGGCCACTGAAGCTTTCTTT. Amino acid sequence: CASSLDRATEAFF.

V is TRBV2 and J is TRBJ2-5, with D unresolved. Trimming cost V 1 base and J 13 bases, with 10 bases left between them. Germline CDR1 is SNHLY and CDR2 is FYNNEI. The CDR3 is 11 amino acids. CDR3 in DNA: TGTGCCAGCAGTGAAGTCCCGTCCCCGTACTTC. Amino acid sequence: CASSEVPSPYF.

The chain joins TRBV11-2 to TRBJ1-6; possibly TRBD1 for D (5 bases). Per the germline V gene, CDR1 is SGHAT and CDR2 is FQNNGV. The length of the CDR3 is 15 residues. Trimming took off 0 bases at V and 6 bases at J, with 9 bases between the two ends. The CDR3 here is CASSLEGRGNSPLHF. The DNA of the CDR3 is TGTGCCAGCAGCTTAGAGGGTAGGGGTAATTCACCCCTCCACTTT. The variable domain in full, with the rest retrieved from reference TRBV11-2 and TRBJ1-6, is EAGVAQSPRYKIIEKRQSVAFWCNPISGHATLYWYQQILGQGPKLLIQFQNNGVVDDSQLPKDRFSAERLKGVDSTLKIQPAKLEDSAVYLCASSLEGRGNSPLHFGNGTRLTVT.

This chain uses TRBV7-9 with TRBJ2-7; possibly TRBD2 for D (6 bases). Germline V lookup: CDR1 SEHNR, CDR2 FQNEAQ (reference sequence). V gave up 2 bases and J gave up 4 bases, with 15 bases separating them. The CDR3 extends over 15 amino acids. The CDR3 sequence is CASSLSGGVLYEQYF. The CDR3 bases are TGTGCCAGCAGCTTAAGCGGCGGGGTGTTATACGAGCAGTACTTC.

The rearrangement uses TRBV7-3 and TRBJ2-5; the match to TRBD2 covers 13 bases. The J segment lost 5 bases and the V segment lost 4 bases, leaving 10 bases of the junction unmatched. This CDR3 has 17 amino acids. Germline V lookup: CDR1 SGHTA, CDR2 FQGTGA. CDR3 coding DNA: TGTGCCAGCAGCTATGGACTAGCGGGGGATGGAGTGGAGACCCAGTACTTC. This translates into CASSYGLAGDGVETQYF.

This chain joins TRBV15 and TRBJ2-5; tentatively, D is TRBD2 (6 bases). Trimming cost V 1 base and J 4 bases, with 16 bases left between them. CDR3 length: 16 amino acids. In germline, CDR1 is LNHNV, CDR2 YYDKDF (reference sequence). The CDR3 nucleotides read TGTGCCACCAGCAGAGGGGTCGCGGGAATAGTAGAGACCCAGTACTTC. It is translated as CATSRGVAGIVETQYF.

In the case of this clone: Different DNA sequences within this sample yield the same CDR3. The chain couples TRBV11-3 to TRBJ2-3, with D unresolved. Per germline, CDR1 SGHNT and CDR2 YENEEA. The CDR3 consists of 11 residues. Trimming pared 1 base from V and 6 bases from J, leaving 2 bases between. The CDR3 loop reads CASSLGDTQYF. CDR3 DNA: TGTGCCAGCAGCTTAGGGGATACGCAGTATTTT.

The table lists this clone with a count of one. V usage is TRBV6-5 and J usage is TRBJ1-1; D is uncertain. Germline V gives CDR1 MNHEY, CDR2 SVGAGI. This CDR3 region has 15 residues. V dropped 2 bases and J dropped 1 base, with 11 bases sitting between them. The CDR3 here is CASSYLTRKNTEAFF. The CDR3 bases are TGTGCCAGCAGTTACCTCACAAGAAAGAACACTGAAGCTTTCTTT.

This sequence joins TRBV29-1 and TRBJ2-5, with 7 bases lining up with TRBD2. The end of the DNA aligns better with TRBJ2-7, so the J call may be wrong. CDR1 is SQVTM and CDR2 is ANQGSEA in the germline V gene. The CDR3 totals 15 residues. The CDR3 nucleotides read TGCAGCGTTGAAAACCGGGGAGGGAGCTCCTACGAGCAGTACTTC. It translates to CSVENRGGSSYEQYF.